These 31 T cell receptor beta chains were sequenced from one sample in a study of T cell responses to AZD1222 COVID-19 vaccine. Profiled with immunoSEQ multiplex PCR; TCRdb holds only in-frame clones, not every one. This table has around 130,000 clones, 80% to 95% appearing once. The specimen comprised peripheral blood, sampled 28 days after the second AZD1222 dose. The receptor set was obtained from an adult who received the AZD1222 COVID-19 vaccine.

The count of this clone is one. The rearrangement uses TRBV2 and TRBJ2-7; D is uncertain. The V gene lost 4 bases and the J gene lost 6 bases, with 19 bases spanning the gap. Germline CDR1 and CDR2: SNHLY and FYNNEI. CDR3 size: 15 residues. Here the CDR3 reads CASSGRLGSPLEQYF. The DNA of the CDR3 is TGTGCCAGCAGTGGTCGTCTAGGCAGTCCTCTCGAGCAGTACTTC.

V gene TRBV7-9 combines with J gene TRBJ2-3; D is perhaps TRBD1 or TRBD2 (7 bases each). Deletions cut 4 bases from V and 6 bases from J, with 23 bases between. CDR1 SEHNR and CDR2 FQNEAQ come from the germline V gene (reference sequence). This CDR3 spans 17 amino acids. The CDR3 is CASSSQGGSYSTDTQYF. CDR3 coding DNA: TGTGCCAGCAGCTCCCAGGGGGGGAGCTATTCAACGGATACGCAGTATTTT.

The chain recombines TRBV11-3 with TRBJ2-1; the match to TRBD1 covers 7 bases. Germline V lookup: CDR1 SGHNT, CDR2 YENEEA. The CDR3 is 14 residues long. V shed 5 bases and J 4 bases; nucleotides not matched to a gene: 5. Written as DNA, the CDR3 is TGTGCCAGCAGCGCCGGACAGGAGTACAATGAGCAGTTCTTC. Translation gives CASSAGQEYNEQFF.

This rearrangement joins TRBV6-5 to TRBJ2-7, with D possibly matching TRBD1 (5 bases). Trimming left V 10 bases short and J 0 bases short, with 16 bases between. The CDR3 loop spans 14 amino acids. Looked up from germline, CDR1 is MNHEY and CDR2 is SVGAGI. The CDR3 region is CAIHIRAPSYEQYV. The CDR3 bases are TGTGCCATCCACATCAGGGCGCCCTCCTACGAGCAGTACGTC.

This rearrangement joins TRBV7-9 to TRBJ2-1; TRBD2 matches 8 bases. The V gene end was trimmed by 3 bases and the J gene end by 3 bases; junction bases not matched to a gene: 7. The CDR3 runs to 16 residues. Germline V gives CDR1 SEHNR, CDR2 FQNEAQ (reference sequence). CDR3 in DNA: TGTGCCAGCAGCTTCACACTAGCGGAGCACTACAATGAGCAGTTCTTC. Its translation: CASSFTLAEHYNEQFF.

V and J are TRBV10-1 and TRBJ2-1; TRBD2 aligns across 9 bases. In germline, CDR1 is WNHNN, CDR2 SYGVQD (reference sequence). The CDR3 runs 15 residues. The junction had 1 base not matched to a gene; V was cut back by 1 base and J by 3 bases. CDR3 residues: CASSEWRGGYNEQFF. As DNA, the CDR3 is TGCGCCAGCAGTGAGTGGCGGGGGGGCTACAATGAGCAGTTCTTC.

This clone was observed once. The junction differs from germline at one of its ends, possibly a read error. The CDR3, as DNA: TGTGCTTGGACAGGGGTGACCTATGGCTACACCTTC. This encodes CAWTGVTYGYTF. The chain couples TRBV30 to TRBJ1-2; 9 bases are shared with TRBD1. The germline V gene has CDR1 GTSNPN and CDR2 SVGIG (reference sequence). This CDR3 comprises 12 residues.

In this sample, this clone turned up once. V gene TRBV2 combines with J gene TRBJ1-2; 8 bases line up with TRBD1. Losses at the gene ends were 9 bases for V and 6 bases for J; bases not matched to a gene: 6. CDR1 is SNHLY, CDR2 FYNNEI, per germline. This CDR3 is built from 12 residues. CDR3 sequence: CARRQGWHGYTF. The CDR3 DNA reads as TGTGCCAGACGACAGGGGTGGCATGGCTACACCTTC.

V usage is TRBV6-6 and J usage is TRBJ2-1; TRBD2 aligns across 7 bases. The germline gives CDR1 MNHNY, CDR2 SVGAGI (reference sequence). The V gene end was trimmed by 2 bases and the J gene end by 11 bases; junction bases not matched to a gene: 6. The length of the CDR3 is 13 residues. The DNA for the CDR3 is TGTGCCAGCAGTTACGCGACTAGCCGAAAGCAGTTCTTC. Translation gives CASSYATSRKQFF.

The chain links TRBV10-3 to TRBJ1-1; maybe TRBD1 (6 bases). Germline lookup yields CDR1 ENHRY and CDR2 SYGVKD. The CDR3 contains 15 residues. V lost 2 bases and J 5 bases, leaving 15 bases between the germline ends. Here the CDR3 reads CAISEREGRGTEAFF. CDR3 DNA: TGTGCCATCAGTGAGCGGGAAGGGAGGGGGACTGAAGCTTTCTTT.

This clone was seen a single time. V and J are TRBV18 and TRBJ1-1, with no clear D. V was cut by 5 bases and J by 7 bases, with 11 bases left in between. CDR1 and CDR2 (germline): KGHSH, LQKENI. The CDR3 consists of 12 residues. The CDR3 sequence is CASSEADREAFF. As DNA, the CDR3 is TGTGCCAGCTCAGAGGCGGACCGTGAAGCTTTCTTT.

CDR3 protein: CASTPGTTNTEAFF. CDR3 nucleotide sequence: TGTGCCAGTACACCCGGGACAACGAACACTGAAGCTTTCTTT. The chain is built from TRBV2 and TRBJ1-1, with D tentatively TRBD1 (6 bases). This CDR3 has 14 residues. V was cut by 9 bases and J by 1 base, with 15 bases left in between. Germline assignment: CDR1 SNHLY and CDR2 FYNNEI.

This chain joins TRBV4-1 and TRBJ1-5, with 10 bases fitting TRBD1. Unmatched junction bases numbered 16, after V lost 3 bases and J lost 2 bases. Per the germline V gene, CDR1 is MGHRA and CDR2 is YSYEKL. CDR3 length: 20 residues. The CDR3 loop is CASSHQAGQGYRRGNQPQHF. For the CDR3, the DNA is TGCGCCAGCAGCCATCAAGCGGGACAGGGGTATCGGAGGGGCAATCAGCCCCAGCATTTT.

This rearrangement joins TRBV3-1 (or the pseudogene TRBV3-2) to TRBJ2-1; tentative D call: TRBD2 (5 bases). V dropped 4 bases and J dropped 9 bases, with 16 bases sitting between them. CDR1 is LGHDT and CDR2 is YNNKEL in the germline V gene (reference sequence). The CDR3 runs 14 residues. The CDR3 nucleotides are TGTGCCAGCAGCCCCCGCCCCTCGGGGATTGAGCAGTTCTTC. As protein: CASSPRPSGIEQFF.

The rearrangement uses TRBV15 and TRBJ1-5, with D maybe TRBD1 (5 bases). V lost 0 bases and J lost 11, with 11 bases in between. The CDR3 totals 13 residues. In germline, CDR1 is LNHNV, CDR2 YYDKDF (reference sequence). The CDR3 DNA follows: TGTGCCACCAGCAGAGATAGGGGCAGGACCCAGCATTTT. As protein: CATSRDRGRTQHF. Complete variable domain (other parts from reference TRBV15 and TRBJ1-5): DAMVIQNPRYQVTQFGKPVTLSCSQTLNHNVMYWYQQKSSQAPKLLFHYYDKDFNNEADTPDNFQSRRPNTSFCFLDIRSPGLGDTAMYLCATSRDRGRTQHFGDGTRLSIL.

V gene TRBV19 combines with J gene TRBJ2-6, with D uncertain. This CDR3 is built from 15 residues. From germline, CDR1 is LNHDA and CDR2 SQIVND (reference sequence). Deletions cut 3 bases from V and 0 bases from J, with 6 bases between. The CDR3 coding sequence is TGTGCCAGTAGTATGTCGAACTCTGGGGCCAACGTCCTGACTTTC. Translating gives CASSMSNSGANVLTF.

The chain is built from TRBV30 and TRBJ1-1; the match to TRBD1 covers 7 bases. The V segment lost 3 bases and the J segment 3 bases; nucleotides outside the gene matches: 10. The CDR3 extends over 15 amino acids. Germline assignment: CDR1 GTSNPN and CDR2 SVGIG (reference sequence). In nucleotides, the CDR3 is TGTGCCTGGAGCCCAGGCGACAGGGCAGACACTGAAGCTTTCTTT. Amino acids: CAWSPGDRADTEAFF.

The chain has TRBV9 and TRBJ2-5; maybe TRBD1 (7 bases). With 3 bases removed from V and 1 base from J, the gap between germline ends came to 16 bases. The length of the CDR3 is 16 residues. Germline CDR1 reads SGDLS; CDR2 reads YYNGEE. The CDR3, as DNA: TGTGCCAGCAGCGGAGGAGGGACAGTCTTCCAAGAGACCCAGTACTTC. It translates to CASSGGGTVFQETQYF.

The V and J genes are TRBV12-5 and TRBJ2-7, with unresolved D. Per germline, CDR1 LGHNT and CDR2 FRNRAP. V was pared by 6 bases and J by 6 bases, with 12 bases between. The CDR3 totals 12 residues. The DNA of the CDR3 is TGTGCTAGTGGGCTTGAGATCGGCGAGCAGTACGTC. This sequence encodes CASGLEIGEQYV.

This sequence joins TRBV18 and TRBJ2-2; 8 bases are shared with TRBD1. CDR3 length: 16 residues. From germline, CDR1 is KGHSH and CDR2 LQKENI. The V and J ends lost 0 bases and 5 bases, in that order; junction bases with no gene match: 5. The DNA for the CDR3 is TGTGCCAGCTCACCACCGTCCAGGGGGCTGACCGGGGAGCTGTTTTTT. Protein: CASSPPSRGLTGELFF.

V is TRBV7-8 and J is TRBJ2-2, with D hard to call. Germline V gene sequence: CDR1 SGHVS, CDR2 FQNEAQ. CDR3 length: 11 residues. V lost 6 bases, J lost 6 bases, and 5 bases lay in between. The CDR3 nucleotides are TGTGCCAGCAGTCGATCCGGGGAGCTGTTTTTT. Translated: CASSRSGELFF.

The rearrangement joins TRBV3-1 (or the pseudogene TRBV3-2) to TRBJ2-1; 7 bases fit TRBD2. The CDR3 contains 17 residues. Germline CDR1 reads LGHDT; CDR2 reads YNNKEL (reference sequence). V lost 0 bases and J lost 3; bases outside the gene matches: 8. The CDR3 protein is CASSQDGVAGDYNEQFF. In DNA, the CDR3 is TGTGCCAGCAGCCAAGATGGGGTGGCGGGGGACTACAATGAGCAGTTCTTC.

V usage is TRBV9 and J usage is TRBJ2-3; 7 nucleotides match TRBD2. Unmatched junction bases numbered 5, after V lost 0 bases and J lost 1 base. The CDR3 loop spans 16 amino acids. Germline loops: CDR1 SGDLS, CDR2 YYNGEE. CDR3 sequence: CASSVGVSGGTDTQYF. DNA for the CDR3: TGTGCCAGCAGCGTAGGAGTGAGCGGGGGCACAGATACGCAGTATTTT.

The chain joins TRBV6-2 or TRBV6-3 to TRBJ2-1; D unresolved. Trimming shortened V by 0 bases and J by 7 bases, and 7 bases separated the two germline ends. The CDR3 extends over 13 amino acids. The germline CDR1 and CDR2 sequences are MNHEY and SVGEGT. DNA of the CDR3: TGTGCCAGCAGTTACTCCGACACGAATGAGCAGTTCTTC. Amino acid sequence: CASSYSDTNEQFF.

The rearrangement links TRBV6-5 to TRBJ1-6; the D gene is possibly TRBD1 (5 bases). Germline assignment: CDR1 MNHEY and CDR2 SVGAGI. The CDR3 runs to 15 residues. The germline V and J ends were trimmed by 6 bases and 7 bases, with 16 bases remaining between them. The CDR3 bases are TGTGCCAGCAGATCCCCCACCCGGGGCAATTCACCCCTCCACTTT. It encodes CASRSPTRGNSPLHF.

This chain uses TRBV2 with TRBJ1-1, with TRBD1 identical over 8 bases. CDR3 length equals 14 residues. Trimming removed 7 bases from V and 5 bases from J; junction bases left unmatched: 9. From germline, CDR1 is SNHLY and CDR2 FYNNEI. This chain's CDR3 is CASISDRVGTEAFF. Written as DNA, the CDR3 is TGTGCCAGCATTTCGGACAGGGTGGGAACTGAAGCTTTCTTT. Full variable domain (rest looked up from reference TRBV2 and TRBJ1-1): EPEVTQTPSHQVTQMGQEVILRCVPISNHLYFYWYRQILGQKVEFLVSFYNNEISEKSEIFDDQFSVERPDGSNFTLKIRSTKLEDSAMYFCASISDRVGTEAFFGQGTRLTVV.

The CDR3 DNA reads as TGCGCCAGCAGCTTGGGGACAGGGGACGAGCAGTACGTC. Translated, it gives CASSLGTGDEQYV. This rearrangement joins TRBV5-1 to TRBJ2-7; 9 bases fit TRBD1. Per germline, CDR1 SGHRS and CDR2 YFSETQ. With 0 bases clipped from V and 5 bases from J, the junction kept 0 bases outside the gene matches. The CDR3 runs to 13 residues.

This clone came up once. The CDR3 DNA reads as TGCGCCAGCACGGGGAGGACACGCCGGAATCAGCCCCAGCATTTT. The encoded protein is CASTGRTRRNQPQHF. The rearrangement joins TRBV5-1 to TRBJ1-5; tentative D call: TRBD1 (5 bases). Germline CDR1 and CDR2: SGHRS and YFSETQ. With 6 bases removed from V and 4 bases from J, the gap between germline ends came to 17 bases. This CDR3 contains 15 residues.

This clone was detected only a few times. The genes are TRBV7-2 and TRBJ1-1; perhaps TRBD1 as D (6 bases). Germline assignment: CDR1 SGHTA and CDR2 FQGNSA. The CDR3 has 13 residues. The ends were cut back, 1 base at V and 8 bases at J, with 11 bases in the middle. In DNA, the CDR3 is TGTGCCAGCAGCTTAGTTTTCGGACAGGAAGCTTTCTTT. Translated, it gives CASSLVFGQEAFF.

Remarks on this clone: The junction differs from germline at one of its ends, possibly a read error. V is TRBV7-7 and J is TRBJ2-2; TRBD2 matches at 9 bases. CDR3 length: 15 amino acids. Germline values: CDR1 SSHAT, CDR2 FNYEAQ (reference sequence). The CDR3 reads CASSSTSGNTGELFF. Written as DNA, the CDR3 is TGTGCTAGCAGCTCGACTAGCGGTAACACCGGGGAGCTGTTTTTT.

This chain links TRBV3-1 (or the pseudogene TRBV3-2) with TRBJ2-5; D is unclear. Per the germline V gene, CDR1 is LGHDT and CDR2 is YNNKEL (reference sequence). This CDR3 region has 16 residues. V lost 0 bases and J lost 5, with 16 bases in between. In nucleotides, the CDR3 is TGTGCCAGCAGCCAAGATTTGGCTACCCTTGGGGAGACCCAGTACTTC. Amino acid sequence: CASSQDLATLGETQYF.